This TCR beta chain stems from a study of blood T cell repertoires in COVID-19. At the level of the study: Specimens from acute and convalescent COVID-19 originated in the United States, Italy and Spain. Sample material is recorded as cDNA or gDNA derived from T cells, B-cell-depleted T cells, or PBMCs.

In the original analysis: The assay estimated nucleated cells by amplifying reference gene primers. TCRdb's copy holds only in-frame clones and misses some; the assay was immunoSEQ multiplex PCR. D and trimming come from the DNA, and the V and J calls and clone size come from that table. The data show over 200,000 clones, with roughly nine tenths seen just once and 0.72% held by the top ten. As for this clone: The same CDR3 also results from other DNA sequences found in this sample.

Trimming cost V 2 bases and J 0 bases, with 6 bases left between them. CDR3 length: 13 amino acids. Per germline, CDR1 SGDLS and CDR2 YYNGEE. The receptor was isolated from a man aged 40-49 years with acute or convalescent COVID-19. Source material: peripheral blood. The gene calls are TRBV9 and TRBJ2-7; a possible D gene is TRBD2 (6 bases). CDR3 in amino acids: CASSVGSSYEQYF. In nucleotides, the CDR3 is TGTGCCAGCAGCGTCGGGAGCTCCTACGAGCAGTACTTC.